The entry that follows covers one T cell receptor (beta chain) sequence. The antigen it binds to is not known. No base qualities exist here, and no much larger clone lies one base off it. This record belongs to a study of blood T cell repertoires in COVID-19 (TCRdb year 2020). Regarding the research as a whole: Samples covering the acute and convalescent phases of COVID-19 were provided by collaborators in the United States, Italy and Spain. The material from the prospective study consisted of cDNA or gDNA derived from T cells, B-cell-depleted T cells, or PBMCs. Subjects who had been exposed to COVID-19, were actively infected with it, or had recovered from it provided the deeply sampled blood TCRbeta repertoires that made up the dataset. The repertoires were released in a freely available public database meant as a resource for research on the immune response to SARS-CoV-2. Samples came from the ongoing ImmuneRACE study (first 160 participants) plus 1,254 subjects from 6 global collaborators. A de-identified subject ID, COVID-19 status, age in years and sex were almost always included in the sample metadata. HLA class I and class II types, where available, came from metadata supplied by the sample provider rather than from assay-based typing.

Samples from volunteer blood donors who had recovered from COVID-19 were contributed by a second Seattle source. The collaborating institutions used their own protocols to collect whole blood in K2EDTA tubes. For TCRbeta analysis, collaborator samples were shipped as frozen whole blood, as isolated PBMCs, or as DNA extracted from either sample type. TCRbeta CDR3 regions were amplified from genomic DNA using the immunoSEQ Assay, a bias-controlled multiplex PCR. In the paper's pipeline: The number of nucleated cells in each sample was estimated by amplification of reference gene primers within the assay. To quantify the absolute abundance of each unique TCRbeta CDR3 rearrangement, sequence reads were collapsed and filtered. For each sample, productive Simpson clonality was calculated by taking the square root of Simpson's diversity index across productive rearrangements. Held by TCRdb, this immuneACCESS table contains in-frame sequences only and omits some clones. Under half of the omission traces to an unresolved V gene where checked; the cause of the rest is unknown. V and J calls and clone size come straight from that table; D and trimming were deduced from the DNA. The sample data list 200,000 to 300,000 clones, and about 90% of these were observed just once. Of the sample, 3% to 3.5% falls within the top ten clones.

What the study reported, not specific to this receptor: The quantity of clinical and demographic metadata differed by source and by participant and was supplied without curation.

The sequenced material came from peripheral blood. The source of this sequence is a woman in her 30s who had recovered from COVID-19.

The CDR3 in this case is CASSLGGGLDTQYF. The nucleotide sequence is TGTGCCAGCAGCTTAGGGGGGGGCCTGGATACGCAGTATTTT. The rearranged chain carries TRBV7-3 and TRBJ2-3; matching of 7 bases hints at TRBD2 as the D gene. The CDR3 sequence holds 14 residues, the cysteine and phenylalanine included. The kept DNA is CDR3 alone, 42 bases in frame from the first base. Looking up the germline V gene yields CDR1 SGHTA and CDR2 FQGTGA. The junction shows trimming of 2 bases on V and 6 bases on J, plus 12 bases between the germline ends.